This T cell receptor beta chain was captured by sequencing in a study of CD8+ T cells in alopecia areata. The CDR3 length is 14 residues. V was clipped by 1 base and J by 3 bases; unmatched bases: 1. Germline V lookup: CDR1 MGHRA, CDR2 YSYEKL. Reverse transcribed after extraction, RNA yielded cDNA as the sequencing template. Using immunoSEQ multiplex PCR, the repertoire was profiled, and TCRdb retains in-frame clones only, with some absent. Found here are 250,000 or so clones, 67% of them singletons; the top ten hold around 1.2%. J is TRBJ2-7 and V is TRBV4-1, with 9 bases aligning to TRBD1. The sample in question was CD4+ T cells sorted from blood, obtained at week 0. The clonotype originates from a human donor with alopecia areata. CDR3 region: CASSQAGQGYEQYF. CDR3 in DNA: TGCGCCAGCAGCCAAGCGGGACAGGGCTACGAGCAGTACTTC.